This TCR beta chain was retrieved from a study of T cells in Graves' hyperthyroidism and ophthalmopathy. There were TCR beta CDR3 regions amplified from RNA transcripts. TCR CDR3 regions were first amplified by RT-PCR with HTBI primers. TCRdb redid the calling of the multiplex PCR reads with MiXCR, one entry per CDR3 protein. The table records hundreds of thousands of distinct CDR3 sequences, roughly 45% of them present only once. The CDR3 is made up of 15 amino acids. Germline assignment: CDR1 SQVTM and CDR2 ANQGSEA. J gave up 0 bases and V 7 bases, and 8 bases lay outside the gene matches. The specimen was peripheral blood or thyroid tissue (not recorded which). The chain carries TRBV29-1 and TRBJ2-5, with 10 bases that match TRBD2. The clonotype originates from an adult man with Graves' disease, either hyperthyroidism or ophthalmopathy (not recorded which). The CDR3 DNA sequence: TGCAGCGCTACTCCAACTAGCGGGAACCAAGAGACCCAGTACTTC. Amino acid sequence: CSATPTSGNQETQYF. Full variable domain (rest looked up from reference TRBV29-1 and TRBJ2-5): SAVISQKPSRDICQRGTSLTIQCQVDSQVTMMFWYRQQPGQSLTLIATANQGSEATYESGFVIDKFPISRPNLTFSTLTVSNMSPEDSSIYLCSATPTSGNQETQYFGPGTRLLVL.